This TCR beta chain was obtained from a study of blood T cell repertoires in COVID-19. Only in-frame clones appear in the TCRdb table, and some are missing; sequencing was by immunoSEQ multiplex PCR. The data show 250,000 to 300,000 clones, around nine tenths seen once. Germline V gene sequence: CDR1 LNHDA, CDR2 SQIVND (reference sequence). With 7 bases clipped from V and 4 bases from J, the junction kept 7 bases outside the gene matches. This CDR3 has 15 amino acids. Material for sequencing was PBMCs or T cells enriched from blood (not recorded which). This clonotype was obtained from a woman aged 30 to 39 who had recovered from COVID-19. This chain links TRBV19 with TRBJ2-3, with TRBD2 matching 11 bases. In nucleotides, the CDR3 is TGTGCCAGTAACGAACTAGCGGGAGATCCAGATACGCAGTATTTT. Its protein is CASNELAGDPDTQYF.